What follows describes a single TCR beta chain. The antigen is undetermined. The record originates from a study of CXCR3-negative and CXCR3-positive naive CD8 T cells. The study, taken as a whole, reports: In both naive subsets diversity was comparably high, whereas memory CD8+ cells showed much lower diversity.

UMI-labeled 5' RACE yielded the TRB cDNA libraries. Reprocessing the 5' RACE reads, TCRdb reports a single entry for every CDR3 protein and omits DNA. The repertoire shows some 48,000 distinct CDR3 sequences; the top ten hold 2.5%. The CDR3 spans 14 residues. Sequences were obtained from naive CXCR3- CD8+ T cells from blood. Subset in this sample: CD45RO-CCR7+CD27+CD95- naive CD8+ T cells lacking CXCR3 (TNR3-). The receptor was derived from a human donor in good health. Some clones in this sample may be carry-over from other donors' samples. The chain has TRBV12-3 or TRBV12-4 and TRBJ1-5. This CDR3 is CASSFGYSNQPQHF.